This T cell receptor (beta chain) is from a study of T cell responses to AZD1222 COVID-19 vaccine. General study results and limits: Recipients of AZD1222 seropositive at baseline numbered only 5 to 7. Possibly, clonal diversity was underestimated; donors were largely white British and included more females. Repertoires were obtained only post-peak T cell response. Spike-spanning, vaccine-associated CD4 TCRs were dominant at 160-218 and 743-854.

Some clones are missing from TCRdb's copy, which holds only in-frame ones; the method was immunoSEQ multiplex PCR. The sample has roughly 82,000 clones, roughly 85% seen once. Germline CDR1 reads SGHTA; CDR2 reads FQGNSA. CDR3 length: 16 residues. Trimming cost V 2 bases and J 7 bases, with 15 bases left between them. Of note for this clone: Its matching antigen is unknown.

This clonotype was sampled from an adult in good health. Sequences were derived from peripheral blood, sampled on day 0 of AZD1222 vaccination. The chain carries TRBV7-2 and TRBJ1-6; D is perhaps TRBD1 (5 bases). The CDR3: CASSLRDPLLNSPLHF. The CDR3 DNA reads TGTGCCAGCAGCTTACGGGACCCTTTACTCAATTCACCCCTCCACTTT.